This T cell receptor (beta chain) was sequenced in a study of tumour-infiltrating T cells in Burkitt lymphoma. Study information: Survival, overall and progression-free, tracked with productive clonality.

This CDR3 is 14 amino acids long. The V and J ends lost 6 bases and 1 base, in that order; junction bases with no gene match: 5. CDR1 is SNHLY, CDR2 FYNNEI, per germline. TCRdb keeps only in-frame clones here, not all; method: immunoSEQ multiplex PCR. This sample has about 15,000 clones, with about 75% found just once. The receptor's source is a human donor with diffuse large B-cell lymphoma. The source material was tumor tissue. The chain couples TRBV2 to TRBJ1-1, with TRBD1 matching over 7 bases. CDR3 sequence reads: CASSMDRWNTEAFF. The CDR3 DNA sequence: TGTGCCAGCAGCATGGACAGGTGGAACACTGAAGCTTTCTTT.